One sample yielded the 8 T cell receptor beta chains listed below, sequenced in a study of cytomegalovirus exposure and HLA in healthy donors. Researchers ran the PCR with 60 Vbeta and 13 Jbeta primers. The table came from immunoSEQ multiplex PCR; TCRdb's copy has only in-frame clones and leaves some out. The sample has about 140,000 clones, over 65% seen once. What was sequenced was PBMCs. Receptors originate from a man aged 40-49 years in good health and CMV-seronegative.

The chain has TRBV18 and TRBJ2-5; D may be TRBD1 (5 bases). The V and J ends lost 2 bases and 0 bases respectively, with 16 bases between them. Germline V gives CDR1 KGHSH, CDR2 LQKENI. CDR3 size: 17 residues. This CDR3 is CASSPFDWQGDQETQYF. CDR3 nucleotides: TGTGCCAGCTCACCATTTGATTGGCAGGGTGACCAAGAGACCCAGTACTTC.

Turning to this clone: At one end the junction does not follow the germline gene, possibly because of a read error. J is TRBJ2-3 and V is TRBV7-6; maybe TRBD2 (5 bases). This CDR3 has 16 residues. From germline, CDR1 is SGHVS and CDR2 FNYEAQ. The CDR3 DNA reads as TGTGCCAACAGCTTAGCTGCGGGTCCAGCGGCAGATACGCAGTATTTT. Encoded protein: CANSLAAGPAADTQYF.

This chain links TRBV11-2 with TRBJ2-7; D remains ambiguous. The CDR3 is 15 amino acids. Germline-derived CDR1 and CDR2 are SGHAT and FQNNGV. Between the trimmed V and J ends, which lost 3 bases and 0 bases, there was a span of 12 bases. CDR3 sequence: CASSFGFSSSYEQYF. The DNA of the CDR3 is TGTGCCAGCAGCTTCGGGTTCAGCAGCTCCTACGAGCAGTACTTC.

V is TRBV7-2 and J is TRBJ2-6; tentatively, D is TRBD2 (6 bases). The CDR3 is 19 residues long. The ends were cut back, 3 bases at V and 2 bases at J, with 20 bases in the middle. CDR1 and CDR2 (germline): SGHTA, FQGNSA. The CDR3 DNA sequence: TGTGCCAGCAGCTTTAGGGCTAGCAATCGCGGGACTGGGGCCAACGTCCTGACTTTC. This sequence encodes CASSFRASNRGTGANVLTF.

V usage is TRBV18 and J usage is TRBJ1-1; D is undetermined. Per the germline V gene, CDR1 is KGHSH and CDR2 is LQKENI. The CDR3 totals 15 residues. V dropped 4 bases and J dropped 1 base, with 13 bases sitting between them. CDR3 sequence: CASSLGYVGNTEAFF. In DNA, the CDR3 is TGTGCCAGCTCACTGGGCTATGTAGGGAACACTGAAGCTTTCTTT.

This sequence joins TRBV5-1 and TRBJ1-2, with 10 positions matching TRBD1. J was trimmed by 9 bases and V by 0 bases; bases with no gene match: 17. The germline V gene has CDR1 SGHRS and CDR2 YFSETQ. This CDR3 has 18 residues. The CDR3 spells CASSLGPTHRDRGYSYTF. CDR3 sequence (DNA): TGCGCCAGCAGCTTGGGTCCCACACACCGGGACAGGGGATACAGCTACACCTTC. Looking up the rest from reference TRBV5-1 and TRBJ1-2 gives the full variable domain: KAGVTQTPRYLIKTRGQQVTLSCSPISGHRSVSWYQQTPGQGLQFLFEYFSETQRNKGNFPGRFSGRQFSNSRSEMNVSTLELGDSALYLCASSLGPTHRDRGYSYTFGSGTRLTVV.

The chain recombines TRBV28 with TRBJ1-1, with D uncertain. CDR3 size: 16 residues. The V end lost 6 bases, the J end lost 0 bases, and 17 bases lay between the germline ends. Germline V gives CDR1 MDHEN, CDR2 SYDVKM. The CDR3: CASSPRGILMNTEAFF. The CDR3 coding sequence is TGTGCCAGCAGCCCACGGGGTATACTTATGAACACTGAAGCTTTCTTT.

This rearrangement joins TRBV28 to TRBJ1-4; 11 bases are shared with TRBD1. The germline V gene encodes CDR1 MDHEN and CDR2 SYDVKM. The junction had 10 bases not matched to a gene; V was cut back by 5 bases and J by 8 bases. The CDR3 is 16 residues long. Written as DNA, the CDR3 is TGTGCCAGCAGTACCCAGGGACAGGGGGTTGGCGAAAAACTGTTTTTT. Translated: CASSTQGQGVGEKLFF.